This T cell receptor (beta chain) emerged from a study of cytomegalovirus exposure and HLA in healthy donors. The germline V gene has CDR1 SGHTS and CDR2 YDEGEE. This CDR3 is built from 14 residues. About this clone: Its antigen is not identified. Compared with germline, one end of the junction differs, possibly owing to a read error.

With 60 Vbeta and 13 Jbeta primers, the PCR was carried out. Profiled with immunoSEQ multiplex PCR; TCRdb holds only in-frame clones, not every one. The sample has about 89,000 clones, 74% seen once. Study-wide results and limits: In a later analysis, HLA-C alleles had the fewest associated TCRs, DRB1 alleles the most. Most TCR sequences were uncommon, yet certain public TCRs appeared in many donors. When presence/absence was analysed, sequencing depth was taken to be roughly uniform across donors.

The chain has TRBV5-8 and TRBJ2-7, with a weak D call TRBD2 (5 bases). Sequencing was done on a sample of PBMCs. This receptor was identified in a male donor in good health and CMV-seronegative. This CDR3 reads CTSSLAVFGEEQYF. The CDR3 DNA sequence: TGTACCAGCAGCTTGGCCGTTTTCGGGGAGGAGCAGTACTTC.